The entry below gives a single T cell receptor (beta chain) sequence along with its context. Its antigen is unknown. Germline V CDR1 and CDR2: LNHDA, SQIVND (reference sequence). The CDR3 has 14 residues. The ends were cut back, 7 bases at V and 2 bases at J, with 12 bases in the middle. This entry comes from a study of T cell responses to AZD1222 COVID-19 vaccine. Regarding the study as a whole: CD4 TCRs linked to vaccination spanned spike, dominating at 160-218 and 743-854.

Clones were read by immunoSEQ multiplex PCR, and TCRdb kept only the in-frame ones, dropping some. The sample gives fewer than 110,000 clones, 91% of which show up once; 45% is in the top ten. The receptor comes from an adult in good health. This material consisted of peripheral blood, taken on day 0 of AZD1222 vaccination. The rearrangement joins TRBV19 to TRBJ2-4; perhaps TRBD2 as D (5 bases). This chain's CDR3 is CASMGSVTKNIQYF. For the CDR3, the DNA is TGTGCCAGTATGGGTAGCGTAACCAAAAACATTCAGTACTTC.